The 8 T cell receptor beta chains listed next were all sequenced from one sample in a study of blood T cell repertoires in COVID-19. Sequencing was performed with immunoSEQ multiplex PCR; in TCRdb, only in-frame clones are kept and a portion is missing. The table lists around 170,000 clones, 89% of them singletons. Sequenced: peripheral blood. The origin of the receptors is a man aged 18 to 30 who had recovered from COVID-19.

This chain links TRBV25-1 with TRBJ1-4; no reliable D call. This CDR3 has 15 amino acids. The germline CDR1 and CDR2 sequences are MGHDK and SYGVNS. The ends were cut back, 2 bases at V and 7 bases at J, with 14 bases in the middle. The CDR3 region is CASSELGREGEKLFF. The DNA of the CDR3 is TGTGCCAGCAGTGAACTGGGAAGGGAGGGTGAAAAACTGTTTTTT.

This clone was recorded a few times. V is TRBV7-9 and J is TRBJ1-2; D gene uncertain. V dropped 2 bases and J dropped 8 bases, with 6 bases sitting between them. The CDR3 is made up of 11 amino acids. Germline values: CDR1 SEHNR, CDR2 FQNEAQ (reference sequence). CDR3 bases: TGTGCCAGCAGCTTACCAGTAGGCTACACCTTC. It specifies CASSLPVGYTF. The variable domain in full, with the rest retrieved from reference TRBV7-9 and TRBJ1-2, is DTGVSQNPRHKITKRGQNVTFRCDPISEHNRLYWYRQTLGQGPEFLTYFQNEAQLEKSRLLSDRFSAERPKGSFSTLEIQRTEQGDSAMYLCASSLPVGYTFGSGTRLTVV.

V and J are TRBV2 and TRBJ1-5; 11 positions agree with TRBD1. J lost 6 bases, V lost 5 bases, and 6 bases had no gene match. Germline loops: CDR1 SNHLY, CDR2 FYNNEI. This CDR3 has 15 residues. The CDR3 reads CASSTGQGGGQPQHF. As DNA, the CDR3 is TGTGCCAGCAGTACGGGACAGGGGGGCGGTCAGCCCCAGCATTTT.

The CDR3 loop is CASSRTGRGTNEKLFF. The CDR3 DNA reads as TGTGCCAGTAGCCGGACAGGGAGAGGGACTAATGAAAAACTGTTTTTT. The chain combines TRBV19 with TRBJ1-4; the match to TRBD1 covers 8 bases. V lost 6 bases to trimming and J lost 2 bases; unmatched junction nucleotides: 8. The germline CDR1 and CDR2 sequences are LNHDA and SQIVND (reference sequence). This CDR3 is 16 amino acids long.

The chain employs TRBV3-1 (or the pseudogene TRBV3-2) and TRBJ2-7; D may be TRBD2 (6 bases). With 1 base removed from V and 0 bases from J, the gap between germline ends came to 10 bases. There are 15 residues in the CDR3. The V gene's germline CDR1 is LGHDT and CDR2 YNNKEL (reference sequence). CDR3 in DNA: TGTGCCAGCAGCCAAGGGGAGGCCAGCTCCTACGAGCAGTACTTC. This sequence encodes CASSQGEASSYEQYF.

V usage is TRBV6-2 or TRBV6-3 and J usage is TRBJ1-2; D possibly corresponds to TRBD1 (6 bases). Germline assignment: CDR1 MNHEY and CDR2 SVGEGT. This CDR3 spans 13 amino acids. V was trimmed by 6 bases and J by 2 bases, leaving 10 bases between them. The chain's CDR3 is CASSPQGNYGYTF. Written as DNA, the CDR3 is TGTGCCAGCAGCCCACAGGGAAACTATGGCTACACCTTC.

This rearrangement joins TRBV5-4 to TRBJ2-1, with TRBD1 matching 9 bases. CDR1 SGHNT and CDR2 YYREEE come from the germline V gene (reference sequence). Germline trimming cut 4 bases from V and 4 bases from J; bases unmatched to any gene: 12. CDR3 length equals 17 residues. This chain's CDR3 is CASSPIQGAGGYNEQFF. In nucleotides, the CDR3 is TGTGCCAGCAGCCCCATACAGGGGGCTGGAGGGTACAATGAGCAGTTCTTC.

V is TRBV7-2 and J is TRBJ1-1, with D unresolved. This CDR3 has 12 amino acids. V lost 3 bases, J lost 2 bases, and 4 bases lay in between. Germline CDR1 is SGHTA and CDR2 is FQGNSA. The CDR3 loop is CASSFLNTEAFF. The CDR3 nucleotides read TGTGCCAGCAGCTTTCTTAACACTGAAGCTTTCTTT. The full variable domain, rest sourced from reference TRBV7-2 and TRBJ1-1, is GAGVSQSPSNKVTEKGKDVELRCDPISGHTALYWYRQSLGQGLEFLIYFQGNSAPDKSGLPSDRFSAERTGGSVSTLTIQRTQQEDSAVYLCASSFLNTEAFFGQGTRLTVV.